What follows are 29 T cell receptor beta chains derived from one specimen sequenced in a study of cytomegalovirus exposure and HLA in healthy donors. Primers: 60 Vbeta forward and 13 Jbeta reverse. The method was immunoSEQ multiplex PCR; TCRdb's version includes in-frame clones alone and lacks a portion of them. The sample holds some 180,000 clones, 60% to 85% seen once. Sequencing was done on a sample of PBMCs. The receptors here all came from a male donor in good health and CMV-seronegative.

This clone was seen once. The V gene is TRBV6-5, the J gene TRBJ2-5, with D possibly matching TRBD1 (5 bases). Trimming cost V 1 base and J 3 bases, with 12 bases left between them. This CDR3 spans 15 amino acids. Germline V lookup: CDR1 MNHEY, CDR2 SVGAGI. This CDR3 reads CASSYFGHKEETQYF. CDR3 bases: TGTGCCAGCAGTTACTTTGGACACAAGGAAGAGACCCAGTACTTC.

This chain uses TRBV7-2 with TRBJ1-6; possible D gene TRBD1, 6 bases. In germline, CDR1 is SGHTA, CDR2 FQGNSA. Trimming removed 4 bases from V and 9 bases from J, with 16 bases in between. The CDR3 extends over 15 amino acids. The CDR3 spells CASSWMDRSTSPLHF. The CDR3, as DNA: TGTGCCAGCAGCTGGATGGACAGATCGACTTCACCCCTCCACTTT.

The chain has TRBV30 and TRBJ1-2; 8 bases align to TRBD1. Trimming at V came to 8 bases and at J to 7 bases, leaving 12 bases not matched to a gene. There are 13 residues in the CDR3. Germline V gene lookup returns CDR1 GTSNPN and CDR2 SVGIG (reference sequence). The CDR3 nucleotides read TGTGCCGGTCTCGCCAGGGGGCGTTTTGGCTACACCTTC. This gives the protein CAGLARGRFGYTF.

This clone came up once. The chain is built from TRBV5-1 and TRBJ2-2; no clear D. Trimming removed 0 bases at V and 7 bases at J, with 4 bases between. Germline-derived CDR1 and CDR2 are SGHRS and YFSETQ. The CDR3 runs 12 residues. The CDR3 loop reads CASSLGLGELFF. DNA of the CDR3: TGCGCCAGCAGCTTGGGTCTCGGGGAGCTGTTTTTT.

The gene calls are TRBV2 and TRBJ1-5; D call uncertain. CDR1 is SNHLY and CDR2 is FYNNEI in the germline V gene. The CDR3 spans 20 residues. The V end was cut by 6 bases, the J end by 0 bases, with 27 bases between. The CDR3 bases are TGTGCCAGCAGCGGTTACGTGGGTTTCCGGCCCGACTATAGCAATCAGCCCCAGCATTTT. It translates to CASSGYVGFRPDYSNQPQHF.

V usage is TRBV5-1 and J usage is TRBJ1-1; D might be TRBD1 (6 bases). The V end lost 1 base, the J end lost 5 bases, and 12 bases lay between the germline ends. There are 14 residues in the CDR3. CDR1 is SGHRS, CDR2 YFSETQ, per germline. CDR3 DNA: TGCGCCAGCAGCTTGACAGGGTCGGGAACTGAAGCTTTCTTT. Translated: CASSLTGSGTEAFF.

J is TRBJ2-3 and V is TRBV7-9; 9 bases fit TRBD1. V lost 5 bases and J lost 4; bases outside the gene matches: 4. Germline lookup yields CDR1 SEHNR and CDR2 FQNEAQ (reference sequence). The length of the CDR3 is 14 residues. The CDR3 is CASSRDRASDTQYF. The CDR3 region has the DNA TGTGCCAGCAGCCGGGACAGGGCATCAGATACGCAGTATTTT.

V and J are TRBV7-3 and TRBJ2-3; D uncertain. Germline CDR1 is SGHTA and CDR2 is FQGTGA. This CDR3 comprises 13 residues. V was shortened by 3 bases and J by 4 bases, with 8 bases between the two germline ends. CDR3 DNA sequence: TGTGCCAGCAGCTTTGTCAGTTCAGATACGCAGTATTTT. Amino acid sequence: CASSFVSSDTQYF.

The genes are TRBV6-5 and TRBJ2-3; 7 bases fit TRBD1. CDR1 is MNHEY and CDR2 is SVGAGI in the germline V gene. After removal of 2 bases from V and 3 bases from J, the junction contained 2 bases not matched to a gene. The CDR3 has 14 residues. CDR3 nucleotides: TGTGCCAGCAGTTACCGCAGGGGGACAGATACGCAGTATTTT. Amino acid sequence: CASSYRRGTDTQYF.

V usage is TRBV29-1 and J usage is TRBJ1-6; the match to TRBD1 covers 7 bases. The CDR3 is 13 amino acids. Germline V CDR1 and CDR2: SQVTM, ANQGSEA. J was trimmed by 10 bases and V by 6 bases; bases with no gene match: 9. The chain's CDR3 is CSVGDREASPLHF. Written as DNA, the CDR3 is TGCAGCGTCGGCGACAGGGAGGCATCACCCCTCCACTTT.

V usage is TRBV4-3 and J usage is TRBJ2-1, with TRBD2 matching 8 bases. J lost 4 bases, V lost 0 bases, and 5 bases had no gene match. Germline V gene lookup returns CDR1 LGHNA and CDR2 YSLEER. The CDR3 is made up of 16 amino acids. CDR3 sequence: CASSQDKRESYNEQFF. For the CDR3, the DNA is TGCGCCAGCAGCCAAGATAAGCGGGAGTCGTACAATGAGCAGTTCTTC.

The chain carries TRBV7-2 and TRBJ2-3; D perhaps matches TRBD2 (5 bases). The CDR3 loop spans 14 amino acids. With 0 bases removed from V and 1 base from J, the gap between germline ends came to 5 bases. From germline, CDR1 is SGHTA and CDR2 FQGNSA. The CDR3 DNA is TGTGCCAGCAGCTTAGCGGAGGGCACAGATACGCAGTATTTT. Translated: CASSLAEGTDTQYF. The entire variable domain, with the rest obtained from reference TRBV7-2 and TRBJ2-3, is as follows: GAGVSQSPSNKVTEKGKDVELRCDPISGHTALYWYRQSLGQGLEFLIYFQGNSAPDKSGLPSDRFSAERTGGSVSTLTIQRTQQEDSAVYLCASSLAEGTDTQYFGPGTRLTVL.

In its sample, this clone was seen once. The genes are TRBV11-2 and TRBJ2-6; TRBD2 matches 13 bases. CDR3 length equals 18 residues. V shed 1 base, J shed 3 bases, and the junction held 3 bases outside the gene matches. CDR1 is SGHAT, CDR2 FQNNGV, per germline. The CDR3 spells CASSLGTSGGRGANVLTF. CDR3 DNA: TGTGCCAGCAGCTTAGGGACTAGCGGGGGACGTGGGGCCAACGTCCTGACTTTC.

The chain has TRBV2 and TRBJ2-7; maybe TRBD1 (5 bases). Looked up from germline, CDR1 is SNHLY and CDR2 is FYNNEI. The CDR3 spans 15 residues. The germline V and J ends were trimmed by 5 bases and 3 bases, with 17 bases remaining between them. This CDR3 reads CASSKVVGPDYEQYF. CDR3 nucleotides: TGTGCCAGCAGTAAGGTTGTGGGGCCAGACTACGAGCAGTACTTC.

V usage is TRBV19 and J usage is TRBJ2-1, with unresolved D. The CDR3 runs 14 residues. Germline loops: CDR1 LNHDA, CDR2 SQIVND (reference sequence). V was trimmed by 3 bases and J by 1 base, leaving 7 bases between them. CDR3: CASSIDTSYNEQFF. CDR3 nucleotides: TGTGCCAGTAGTATTGACACTTCCTACAATGAGCAGTTCTTC.

This chain uses TRBV7-6 with TRBJ2-3; D gene ambiguous. This CDR3 contains 12 residues. Germline CDR1 and CDR2: SGHVS and FNYEAQ. V was shortened by 6 bases and J by 4 bases, with 8 bases between the two germline ends. The CDR3, as DNA: TGTGCCAGCAGTTTAATCGCAGATACGCAGTATTTT. This translates into CASSLIADTQYF.

The chain combines TRBV5-1 with TRBJ1-5; no firm D call. The CDR3 covers 15 residues. The germline CDR1 and CDR2 sequences are SGHRS and YFSETQ. Deletions cut 1 base from V and 0 bases from J, with 8 bases between. CDR3 sequence: CASSLRSGSNQPQHF. DNA of the CDR3: TGCGCCAGCAGCTTGAGAAGCGGTAGCAATCAGCCCCAGCATTTT.

The chain recombines TRBV6-5 with TRBJ1-1; D is unresolved. This CDR3 region has 15 residues. Trimming shortened V by 0 bases and J by 1 base, and 9 bases separated the two germline ends. Germline V gives CDR1 MNHEY, CDR2 SVGAGI. CDR3 in amino acids: CASSYSFRQNTEAFF. DNA for the CDR3: TGTGCCAGCAGTTACTCGTTCAGACAGAACACTGAAGCTTTCTTT.

The chain combines TRBV19 with TRBJ1-5, with D possibly being TRBD1 (6 bases). V lost 6 bases to trimming and J lost 1 base, with 13 bases between them. The CDR3 contains 15 residues. In germline, CDR1 is LNHDA, CDR2 SQIVND (reference sequence). The CDR3 DNA is TGTGCCAGTAGGTACCGGGACACAAGCAATCAGCCCCAGCATTTT. Its protein product is CASRYRDTSNQPQHF.

This sequence joins TRBV7-9 and TRBJ2-7, with D maybe TRBD1 (5 bases). V dropped 1 base and J dropped 0 bases, with 7 bases sitting between them. CDR1 and CDR2 (germline): SEHNR, FQNEAQ (reference sequence). The length of the CDR3 is 14 residues. The chain's CDR3 is CASSLDQGSYEQYF. CDR3 nucleotide sequence: TGTGCCAGCAGCTTAGACCAGGGCTCCTACGAGCAGTACTTC. The entire variable domain, with the rest obtained from reference TRBV7-9 and TRBJ2-7, is as follows: DTGVSQNPRHKITKRGQNVTFRCDPISEHNRLYWYRQTLGQGPEFLTYFQNEAQLEKSRLLSDRFSAERPKGSFSTLEIQRTEQGDSAMYLCASSLDQGSYEQYFGPGTRLTVT.

The rearrangement uses TRBV5-4 and TRBJ2-3; 11 bases are a match to TRBD2. V lost 0 bases and J lost 4; bases outside the gene matches: 4. The CDR3 has 16 residues. CDR1 is SGHNT and CDR2 is YYREEE in the germline V gene (reference sequence). Here the CDR3 DNA reads TGTGCCAGCAGCTTGGGTAGCGGGAGGGCGGCAGATACGCAGTATTTT. It codes for CASSLGSGRAADTQYF.

The chain couples TRBV6-1 to TRBJ1-5; 8 bases agree with TRBD1. The CDR3 is 14 residues long. CDR1 and CDR2 from the germline V gene are MNHNS and SASEGT. Germline trimming cut 5 bases from V and 7 bases from J; bases unmatched to any gene: 7. The CDR3 bases are TGTGCCAGCAGTCCGCAGGGGGCGCAACAGCCCCAGCATTTT. Its protein is CASSPQGAQQPQHF.

This chain uses TRBV4-1 with TRBJ2-7; D perhaps matches TRBD1 (6 bases). The CDR3 totals 18 residues. Germline V gives CDR1 MGHRA, CDR2 YSYEKL. Trimming removed 0 bases at V and 2 bases at J, with 20 bases between. This chain's CDR3 is CASSQDNQGTTITYEQYF. The CDR3, as DNA: TGCGCCAGCAGCCAAGATAACCAAGGGACAACGATCACCTACGAGCAGTACTTC.

This chain links TRBV9 with TRBJ2-3, with 11 bases aligning to TRBD2. Germline CDR1 and CDR2: SGDLS and YYNGEE. The CDR3 covers 16 residues. V dropped 2 bases and J dropped 2; count of bases not matched to a gene: 4. The CDR3 sequence is CASSVSTSGITDTQYF. In DNA form, the CDR3 reads TGTGCCAGCAGCGTTTCGACTAGCGGGATCACAGATACGCAGTATTTT.

The chain employs TRBV18 and TRBJ1-1; tentative D call: TRBD1 (5 bases). Germline lookup yields CDR1 KGHSH and CDR2 LQKENI. This CDR3 region has 14 residues. Trimming took 1 base from V and 6 from J, leaving 12 bases between them. CDR3 DNA sequence: TGTGCCAGCTCACCACTGACAGCTGACGCTGAAGCTTTCTTT. Its protein product is CASSPLTADAEAFF.

This rearrangement joins TRBV6-5 to TRBJ2-1, with D perhaps TRBD2 (6 bases). Trimming took off 6 bases at V and 15 bases at J, with 15 bases between the two ends. The germline gives CDR1 MNHEY, CDR2 SVGAGI. This CDR3 has 11 amino acids. The CDR3 reads CASRRDFALFF. The CDR3 DNA follows: TGTGCCAGCAGACGGGACTTCGCCTTGTTCTTC.

The chain carries TRBV10-2 and TRBJ1-3; TRBD1 might be the D (5 bases). Deletions cut 6 bases from V and 0 bases from J, with 9 bases between. The CDR3 extends over 14 amino acids. Germline loops: CDR1 WSHSY, CDR2 SAAADI. The CDR3 loop is CASRGQISGNTIYF. DNA of the CDR3: TGCGCCAGCAGGGGGCAAATCTCTGGAAACACCATATATTTT.

This clone was counted once. The J gene is TRBJ1-3, the V gene TRBV6-1, with 7 bases identical to TRBD1. Germline CDR1 and CDR2: MNHNS and SASEGT. This CDR3 comprises 14 residues. The V segment lost 6 bases and the J segment 4 bases; nucleotides outside the gene matches: 6. The CDR3, as DNA: TGTGCCAGCAGGGCGACAGGGTTAGGAAACACCATATATTTT. This gives the protein CASRATGLGNTIYF.

This clone was observed a handful of times. The rearrangement links TRBV4-1 to TRBJ1-1; 8 bases are shared with TRBD1. The germline V gene encodes CDR1 MGHRA and CDR2 YSYEKL. CDR3 size: 16 residues. V trimming: 0 bases; J trimming: 3 bases; junction bases outside the gene matches: 6. For the CDR3, the DNA is TGCGCCAGCAGCCAAGACCCAGGGGGCGGCTACACTGAAGCTTTCTTT. Encoded protein: CASSQDPGGGYTEAFF.